The rows below give T cell receptor beta chains drawn from one sample of a study of T-cell reconstitution after alpha-beta-depleted transplantation in children. TCRdb itself ran the PCR reads through MiXCR, one entry per CDR3 protein. Among about 260,000 distinct CDR3 sequences listed, 9.5% to 13% were seen once. The specimen was peripheral blood, collected 180 days after TCRalphabeta/CD19-depleted stem cell transplant. Receptor source: a male patient under 10 years old who had a stem cell transplant for chronic granulomatous disease, so the T cells may come from the graft donor. Each CDR3 is given with its conserved first and last residue. The order of the fields is clone size, V gene, CDR3 protein. The listing skips clone size in some rows; elsewhere it reads once, few, many or a size class.

size: -
V: TRBV3-1
CDR3: CACSQERAGSQYNEQFF

size: many
V: TRBV5-1
CDR3: CASSKTAPLNEQFF

size: many
V: TRBV7-8
CDR3: CASSLFNGPPNEKLFF

size: -
V: TRBV29-1
CDR3: CSADTNGVYNEQFF

size: few
V: TRBV6-1
CDR3: CASSEFIRTGKVNQPQHF

size: many
V: TRBV28
CDR3: CASRPDRGPYEQYF

size: many
V: TRBV29-1
CDR3: CSVVTGTDTQYF

size: many
V: TRBV4-1
CDR3: CASSRTSGTRADTQYF

size: -
V: TRBV19
CDR3: CASSMSRGTEAFF

size: many
V: TRBV29-1
CDR3: CSVPAGSGRGTDTQYF

size: many
V: TRBV5-1
CDR3: CASSLARALHEQYF

size: many
V: TRBV25-1
CDR3: CASSESFSTGKYTGANVLTF

size: many
V: TRBV21-1
CDR3: CASSKDGKSYNEQFF

size: many
V: TRBV18
CDR3: CASSPQASGGNNEQFF

size: many
V: TRBV29-1
CDR3: CSVEEPSTGRGSYEQYF

size: many
V: TRBV9
CDR3: CASSEGQGYEQYF

size: many
V: TRBV29-1
CDR3: CSGVGDSQETQYF

size: many
V: TRBV11-2
CDR3: CASSLDLAGGYEQYF

size: many
V: TRBV5-1
CDR3: CASAHGTIINEQFF

size: many
V: TRBV29-1
CDR3: CSVVTTYEQYF

size: many
V: TRBV18
CDR3: CASSPRAGSETQYF

size: many
V: TRBV9
CDR3: CASSGRPGQGRRTEAFF

size: -
V: TRBV3-1
CDR3: CASSQAGQGVGNEQFF

size: many
V: TRBV27
CDR3: CASSPTPLAGPYNEQFF

size: many
V: TRBV7-8
CDR3: CASSSQRDPTYEQYF

size: many
V: TRBV20-1
CDR3: CSARSSAATYEQYF

size: many
V: TRBV29-1
CDR3: CSVHRDSQTQYF

size: many
V: TRBV12-3/TRBV12-4
CDR3: CASSLSLEQFF

size: many
V: TRBV5-5
CDR3: CASSSRIIGNTIYF